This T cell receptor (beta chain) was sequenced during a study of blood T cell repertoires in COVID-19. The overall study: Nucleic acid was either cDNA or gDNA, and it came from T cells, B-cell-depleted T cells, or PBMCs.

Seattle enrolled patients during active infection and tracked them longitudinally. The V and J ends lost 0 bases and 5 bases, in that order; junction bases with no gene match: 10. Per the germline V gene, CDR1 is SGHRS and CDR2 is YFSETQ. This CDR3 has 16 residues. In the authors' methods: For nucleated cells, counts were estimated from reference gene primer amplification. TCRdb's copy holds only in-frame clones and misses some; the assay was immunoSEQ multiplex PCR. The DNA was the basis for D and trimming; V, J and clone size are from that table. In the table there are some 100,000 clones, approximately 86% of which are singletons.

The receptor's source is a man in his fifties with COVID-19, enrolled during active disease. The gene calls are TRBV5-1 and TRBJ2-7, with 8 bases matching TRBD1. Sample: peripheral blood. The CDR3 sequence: CASSLAFLGQGDEQYF. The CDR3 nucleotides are TGCGCCAGCAGCTTGGCCTTCCTCGGACAGGGTGACGAGCAGTACTTC.